This T cell receptor beta chain emerged from a study of a mutant IDH1 vaccine in newly diagnosed glioma. Study background: Patients, over weeks 1, 3, 5, 7, 11, 15, 19 and 23, received a total of eight vaccinations. Vaccination began 4-6 weeks post radiotherapy alone, or with temozolomide cycles. Patients under treatment included roughly 60% males and roughly 40% females and had a mean age of around 43 years. Earlier care involved radiotherapy, temozolomide, or both, and the majority received both.

Time point described: week 5, during vaccination. A 20-mer mutant IDH1 peptide at 300 ug was injected subcutaneously with topical imiquimod. For this clone: Antigen specificity is unknown.

Some clones are missing from TCRdb's copy, which holds only in-frame ones; the method was immunoSEQ multiplex PCR. The table shows 25,000 to 30,000 clones, with 65% to 85% occurring only once. CDR3 size: 11 residues. From germline, CDR1 is MGHRA and CDR2 YSYEKL. The V and J ends lost 3 bases and 12 bases respectively, with 9 bases between them. This receptor was taken from a man in his forties with glioma. The sample consisted of PBMCs, taken from a glioma patient whose treatment included an IDH1 peptide vaccine. The V call is TRBV4-1, the J call TRBJ2-1; D ambiguous. The CDR3 region has the DNA TGCGCCAGCAGCCAGGGGTCGATGCAGTTCTTC. Translating gives CASSQGSMQFF.